This TCR beta chain was profiled in a study of identical twins. General study results and limits: Abundant cord blood beta clonotypes carried fewer insertions; memory repertoires showed none.

TCRdb redid the calling of the 5' RACE reads with MiXCR, one entry per CDR3 protein. The repertoire has some 330,000 distinct CDR3 sequences, 8.5% to 10% of them found once; the top ten carry under 10%. Germline V gene sequence: CDR1 MNHNS, CDR2 SASEGT. The length of the CDR3 is 12 residues. Trimming left V 9 bases short and J 5 bases short, with 13 bases between. A remark on this clonotype: Its target is not known.

This TCR derives from a woman between 45 and 65 years old in good health. The chain is built from TRBV6-1 and TRBJ1-2; weak D call: TRBD1 (6 bases). The sample consisted of naive T cells sorted from blood. CDR3 protein: CASQGSLYGYTF. In nucleotides, the CDR3 is TGTGCCAGTCAGGGGTCCTTATATGGCTACACCTTC.